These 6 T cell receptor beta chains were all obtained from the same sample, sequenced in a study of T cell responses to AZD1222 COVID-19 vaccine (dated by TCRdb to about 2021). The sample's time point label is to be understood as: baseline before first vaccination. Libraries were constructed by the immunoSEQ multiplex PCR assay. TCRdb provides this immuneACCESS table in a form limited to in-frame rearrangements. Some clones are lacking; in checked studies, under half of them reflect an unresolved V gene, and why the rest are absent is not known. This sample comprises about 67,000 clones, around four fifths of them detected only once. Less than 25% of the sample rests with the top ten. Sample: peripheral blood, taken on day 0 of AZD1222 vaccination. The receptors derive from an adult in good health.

The CDR3 loop is CASKKEGGSDTQYF. Written as DNA, the CDR3 is TGCGCCAGCAAAAAAGAGGGGGGCAGCGATACGCAGTATTTT. J is TRBJ2-3 and V is TRBV5-1, with D perhaps TRBD1 or TRBD2 (6 bases each). V was shortened by 6 bases and J by 6 bases, with 17 bases between the two germline ends. Germline loops: CDR1 SGHRS, CDR2 YFSETQ. The length of the CDR3 is 14 residues. Full variable domain (outside the CDR3, taken from reference TRBV5-1 and TRBJ2-3): KAGVTQTPRYLIKTRGQQVTLSCSPISGHRSVSWYQQTPGQGLQFLFEYFSETQRNKGNFPGRFSGRQFSNSRSEMNVSTLELGDSALYLCASKKEGGSDTQYFGPGTRLTVL.

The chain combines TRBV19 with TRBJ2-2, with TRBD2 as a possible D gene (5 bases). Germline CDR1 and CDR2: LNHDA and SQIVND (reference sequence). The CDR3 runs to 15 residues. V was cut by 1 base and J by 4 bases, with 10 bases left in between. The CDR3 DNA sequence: TGTGCCAGTAGTATAGGTTCTAGCCTCACCGGGGAGCTGTTTTTT. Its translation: CASSIGSSLTGELFF.

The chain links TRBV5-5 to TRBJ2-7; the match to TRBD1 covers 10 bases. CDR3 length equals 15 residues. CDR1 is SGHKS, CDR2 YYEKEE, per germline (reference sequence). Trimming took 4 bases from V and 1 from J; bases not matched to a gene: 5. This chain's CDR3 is CASSVGQGGSYEQYF. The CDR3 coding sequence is TGTGCCAGCAGCGTCGGACAGGGGGGATCCTACGAGCAGTACTTC.

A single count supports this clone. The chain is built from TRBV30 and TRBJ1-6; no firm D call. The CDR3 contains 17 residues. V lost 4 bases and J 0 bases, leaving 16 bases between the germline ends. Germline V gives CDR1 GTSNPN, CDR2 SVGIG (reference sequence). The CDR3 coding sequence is TGTGCCTGGAACTGGCCAGATTCAAGCTCCTATAATTCACCCCTCCACTTT. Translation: CAWNWPDSSSYNSPLHF.

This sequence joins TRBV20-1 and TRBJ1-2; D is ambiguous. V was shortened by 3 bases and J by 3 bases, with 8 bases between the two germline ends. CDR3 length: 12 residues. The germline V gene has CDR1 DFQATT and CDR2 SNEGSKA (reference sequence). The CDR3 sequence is CSASIKYYGYTF. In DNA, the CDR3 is TGCAGTGCTAGTATTAAATACTATGGCTACACCTTC.

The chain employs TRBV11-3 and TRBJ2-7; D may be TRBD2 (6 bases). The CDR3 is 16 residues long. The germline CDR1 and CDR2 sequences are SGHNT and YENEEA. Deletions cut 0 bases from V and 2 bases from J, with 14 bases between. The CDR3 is CASSLEKGGGTYEQYF. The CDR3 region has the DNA TGTGCCAGCAGCTTAGAGAAGGGTGGAGGGACCTACGAGCAGTACTTC.